These T cell receptor beta chains were read from a single sample in a study of CD8 T cell repertoires and HIV-1 epitope variants. Generated by immunoSEQ multiplex PCR, the TCRdb table keeps only in-frame clones and is missing some. This sample carries 4,500 or so clones, 66% of them seen once, and the ten largest clones take around two fifths. No antigen has been identified for these receptors. The sample consisted of cultured CD8+ T cells derived from PBMCs. The receptors were sampled from a male donor with HIV. Both conserved end residues are part of each CDR3. The order of the fields is V gene, J gene, clone size, CDR3 protein. Clone size is stated in some rows and not others, as once, few, many or a class when expanded.

TRBV7-2	TRBJ2-7	.	CASSSRTGLTYEQYF
TRBV5-6	TRBJ2-7	few	CASSAGQASHEQYF
TRBV2	TRBJ2-1	.	CASSVTGMSNEQFF
TRBV6-6	TRBJ2-7	medium-sized	CASSYQGVNEQYF
TRBV28	TRBJ2-3	.	CALSGGPASTDTQYF
TRBV25-1	TRBJ2-6	.	CASSVRDRGYGANVLTF
TRBV28	TRBJ2-5	.	CASSRESGGQETQYF
TRBV6-5	TRBJ2-3	.	CASSYAWGDTQYF
TRBV28	TRBJ2-3	.	CASSLRREIGTDTQYF
TRBV13	TRBJ2-1	.	CASSLRLASGRANEQFF
TRBV7-8	TRBJ1-4	.	CASSLVIRGVDEKLFF
TRBV5-8	TRBJ2-7	.	CASSFGTASYEQYF
TRBV6-6	TRBJ2-7	.	CASSYTHSRATYEQYF
TRBV7-9	TRBJ1-1	.	CASSSPGTGVISTEAFF
TRBV4-2	TRBJ2-1	.	CASSQERGNSYNEQFF
TRBV9	TRBJ2-3	.	CASSTGQYPHTDTQYF
TRBV10-2	TRBJ2-2	.	CASSEWGGETGELFF
TRBV9	TRBJ2-6	.	CASSMGNSGANVLTF
TRBV5-5	TRBJ1-4	.	CASSPDRVPNEKLFF
TRBV28	TRBJ2-7	.	CASSFRNSYEQYF
TRBV5-1	TRBJ2-3	.	CACANSGTDTQYF
TRBV16	TRBJ1-1	few	CASSLNTLNTEAFF
TRBV15	TRBJ1-5	.	CATSRDRARYQPQHF
TRBV6-6	TRBJ2-1	once	CASSYADRGRNEQFF
TRBV11-2	TRBJ2-2	.	CASSLARRTGELFF
TRBV7-9	TRBJ2-2	.	CASSLAGGPGELFF
TRBV25-1	TRBJ2-7	.	CASSELGGYEQYF
TRBV30	TRBJ2-7	medium-sized	CAWSGDGYEQYF
TRBV14	TRBJ1-2	.	CASSQEYKGLNYGYTF
TRBV7-2	TRBJ2-2	few	CASSLQGSNTGELFF
TRBV18	TRBJ2-3	.	CASSPPPSDTQYF
TRBV15	TRBJ2-5	.	CATSRDEIGREHPNF
TRBV7-7	TRBJ1-1	.	CASSLEWGTEAFF
TRBV5-6	TRBJ2-7	few	CAGGTGAYEQYF
TRBV28	TRBJ2-3	once	CASSLSSGGSDTQYF
TRBV19	TRBJ1-5	large	CASTPDRLSNQPQHF
TRBV28	TRBJ2-7	.	CASSPATSGTTYEQYF
TRBV5-4	TRBJ2-7	.	CASSLGQYLREQYF
TRBV28	TRBJ2-7	.	CASSPPEEHEQYF
TRBV5-1	TRBJ2-7	.	CASSSYAGGYEQYF
TRBV20-1	TRBJ1-2	.	CSRPEGYGYTF
TRBV13	TRBJ1-6	.	CASSLGQGNSPLHF
TRBV4-1	TRBJ2-5	.	CASSSLLTETQYF
TRBV5-4	TRBJ2-2	.	CASSFLGPGELFF
TRBV19	TRBJ1-1	.	CASSIHLGVGTEAFF
TRBV5-8	TRBJ2-7	.	CASSLGRGARQYF
TRBV15	TRBJ1-4	.	CATSIGPNEKLFF
TRBV5-1	TRBJ2-1	.	CASSLGDYNEQFF